The rows below give T cell receptor beta chains drawn from one sample of a study of T cells in Graves' hyperthyroidism and ophthalmopathy. One entry per CDR3 protein results from TCRdb running MiXCR on the multiplex PCR reads. The table includes 400,000 or so distinct CDR3 sequences, roughly an eighth detected once. Material: blood. The receptors come from a middle-aged man with Graves' ophthalmopathy. CDR3s include the opening cysteine and the closing phenylalanine or tryptophan. The D gene is left open where the match is weak. Only part of the rows carry a size: once, few, many, or a class if the clone is expanded.

>.|TRBV14|TRBJ1-1|many
TGTGCCAGCAGCCAAGAAAGTGGGCAGGTTGGGGGAGCTTTCTTT
CASSQESGQVGGAFF
>TRBD1|TRBV12-3/TRBV12-4|TRBJ1-1|many
TGTGCCAGCAGTTTAGGTTTGGCAGGGGGCAGGTTGAACACTGAAGCTTTCTTT
CASSLGLAGGRLNTEAFF
>TRBD1|TRBV20-1|TRBJ1-4|many
TGCAGTGCGGAACCACAGGGGTCTAATGAAAAACTGTTTTTT
CSAEPQGSNEKLFF
>.|TRBV11-3|TRBJ1-1|many
TGTGCCAGCAGCCGAGGGGACCTCATATTCACTGAAGCTTTCTTT
CASSRGDLIFTEAFF
>TRBD1|TRBV10-3|TRBJ1-2|many
TGTGCCATCACGCCGGGACAGGCAGACTATGGCTACACCTTC
CAITPGQADYGYTF
>.|TRBV7-3|TRBJ2-3|many
TGTGCCAGCAGCTTAATGTTAACAGATACGCAGTATTTT
CASSLMLTDTQYF
>TRBD2|TRBV24-1|TRBJ2-3|.
TGTGCCACCAACTCTGCGGGAGGGCACACAGATACGCAGTATTTT
CATNSAGGHTDTQYF
>.|TRBV3-1|TRBJ2-1|many
TGTGCCAGCAGCCCCCAGTGGGGTAATGAGCAGTTCTTC
CASSPQWGNEQFF
>TRBD1|TRBV29-1|TRBJ2-5|.
TGCAGCGCCGGCGGGGACAGGGCTGGGAAGACCCAGTACTTC
CSAGGDRAGKTQYF
>.|TRBV6-1|TRBJ2-5|few
TGTGCCAGCAGTGAAAGGGAATGGAGGGGCGAGGAGAAGACCCAGTACTTC
CASSEREWRGEEKTQYF
>.|TRBV11-1|TRBJ2-2|many
TGTGCCAGCAGCTTAACGGCCGCGAACACCGGGGAGCTGTTTTTT
CASSLTAANTGELFF
>TRBD1|TRBV5-1|TRBJ1-3|.
TGCGCCAGCAGCGGGGGACAGGCTGGAAACACCATATATTTT
CASSGGQAGNTIYF
>TRBD1|TRBV10-1|TRBJ2-5|many
TGCGCCAGCAGTGAGTGGACAGGGGGTCAAGAGACCCAGTACTTC
CASSEWTGGQETQYF
>.|TRBV7-9|TRBJ2-1|many
TGTGCCAGCAGCTCGGGACTCACAGATAACAATGAGCAGTTCTTC
CASSSGLTDNNEQFF
>TRBD2|TRBV20-1|TRBJ2-7|.
TGCAGTGCCGACCTACCCTCAACTAGCGGGAGCTACGAGCAGTACTTC
CSADLPSTSGSYEQYF
>.|TRBV5-1|TRBJ1-1|few
TGCGCCAGCAGCTTCCGGCGCGGGGGGAACACTGAAGCTTTCTTT
CASSFRRGGNTEAFF
>TRBD2|TRBV9|TRBJ2-3|.
TGTGCCAGAAGCCACTGGCGGGAGACAGATACGCAGTATTTT
CARSHWRETDTQYF
>.|TRBV12-3/TRBV12-4|TRBJ2-2|.
TGTGCCAGCAGTGTAGACAGTTCTACCGGGGAGCTGTTTTTT
CASSVDSSTGELFF
>.|TRBV15|TRBJ1-5|.
TGTGCCACCAGCAGAGATTTGGGGGGGTTGCGGCCCCAGCATTTT
CATSRDLGGLRPQHF
>.|TRBV6-2/TRBV6-3|TRBJ2-7|once
TGTGCCAGCGGGAGGGGGCACGAGCAGTACTTC
CASGRGHEQYF
>TRBD2|TRBV20-1|TRBJ2-1|many
TGCAGTGCGGAACTAGCGGGAGGGATCAATGAGCAGTTCTTC
CSAELAGGINEQFF
>.|TRBV12-3/TRBV12-4|TRBJ2-7|many
TGTGCCAGCAGTTTACGCGACGGCTACGAGCAGTACTTC
CASSLRDGYEQYF
>.|TRBV2|TRBJ1-5|many
TGTGCCAGCAGTGAAGTGCCAACGTTGGGGGGCCCCAATCAGCCCCAGCATTTT
CASSEVPTLGGPNQPQHF
>TRBD2|TRBV27|TRBJ2-1|.
TGTGCCAGTGGGACTAGCGGGAGTTACAATGAGCAGTTCTTC
CASGTSGSYNEQFF
>.|TRBV3-1|TRBJ1-1|many
TGTGCCAGCAAAAACGACGGACTGAACACTGAAGCTTTCTTT
CASKNDGLNTEAFF
>TRBD1|TRBV4-1|TRBJ2-7|few
TGCGCCAGCAGCCAACTCAGACAGGGACGAGGCGAGCAGTACTTC
CASSQLRQGRGEQYF
>.|TRBV4-1|TRBJ2-5|.
TGCGCCAGCAGCCAAGGGGACACACAAGAGACCCAGTACTTC
CASSQGDTQETQYF
>.|TRBV10-3|TRBJ2-2|.
TGTGCCATCAGTGAAGTTGTCGGGAGCGGAAGCGGGGAGCTGTTTTTT
CAISEVVGSGSGELFF
>.|TRBV6-1|TRBJ2-6|few
TGTGCCAGTTGGGGATCTGGGGCCAACGTCCTGACTTTC
CASWGSGANVLTF
>TRBD2|TRBV14|TRBJ2-7|many
TGTGCCAGCAGCGGCGGGACTAGCGGGAGTACCTACGAGCAGTACTTC
CASSGGTSGSTYEQYF
>.|TRBV5-8|TRBJ1-6|.
TGTGCCAGCAGCTGGTCCTCTGGGAGCCCACCCCTCCACTTT
CASSWSSGSPPLHF
>.|TRBV3-1|TRBJ2-2|.
TGTGCCAGCAGCCAAGCGATCGGGGCCGTGACCGGGGAGCTGTTTTTT
CASSQAIGAVTGELFF
>.|TRBV7-9|TRBJ2-3|.
TGTGCCAGCAGCTTAGTCGAGGTAGCACACACAGATACGCAGTATTTT
CASSLVEVAHTDTQYF
>.|TRBV5-6|TRBJ2-3|.
TGTGCCAGCATCCCCCTGGGCCTAGGCACAGATACGCAGTATTTT
CASIPLGLGTDTQYF
>.|TRBV20-1|TRBJ2-5|many
TGCAGTGCTAGGTTCCTAGAGACCCAGTACTTC
CSARFLETQYF
>TRBD1|TRBV5-1|TRBJ1-1|many
TGCGCCAGCAGCCAACAGGGGGTCCGGCCGAACACTGAAGCTTTCTTT
CASSQQGVRPNTEAFF
>.|TRBV11-2|TRBJ2-7|.
TGTGCCAGCAGCCCTGTCCCCAGACTCTACGAGCAGTACTTC
CASSPVPRLYEQYF
>TRBD1|TRBV11-2|TRBJ1-1|.
TGTGCCAGCAGCGGAAACAGGGGGCGGGAGAACACTGAAGCTTTCTTT
CASSGNRGRENTEAFF